A selection of T cell receptor beta chains follows, all from one sample in a study of graft-versus-host responses after intestinal transplantation. Only in-frame clones appear in the TCRdb table, and some are missing; sequencing was by immunoSEQ multiplex PCR. The sample contains around 4,300 clones, over 75% of which appear only once. The sample in question was ileum tissue, obtained 105 days after intestinal transplantation. The receptors come from a human patient who received an intestinal transplant, so some T cells may come from the graft donor. CDR3s include the opening cysteine and the closing phenylalanine or tryptophan. D genes are given only for firm matches. Rows give clone size only sometimes, using once, few, many, or a class for an expanded clone.

D: .; size: .; V: TRBV7-3; J: TRBJ2-5; length: 15; CDR3: CASSSAGTPQETQYF; DNA: TGTGCCAGCAGCTCCGCCGGGACGCCCCAAGAGACCCAGTACTTC
D: .; size: .; V: TRBV25-1; J: TRBJ2-3; length: 13; CDR3: CASSAGGTDTQYF; DNA: TGTGCCAGCAGTGCAGGGGGCACAGATACGCAGTATTTT
D: TRBD1; size: .; V: TRBV7-2; J: TRBJ2-7; length: 14; CDR3: CASSFGTGGYEQYF; DNA: TGTGCCAGCAGCTTCGGGACAGGGGGCTACGAGCAGTACTTC
D: .; size: .; V: TRBV4-1; J: TRBJ2-1; length: 12; CDR3: CASSQAPNEQFF; DNA: TGCGCCAGCAGCCAAGCCCCCAATGAGCAGTTCTTC
D: TRBD1; size: .; V: TRBV6-1; J: TRBJ1-2; length: 12; CDR3: CASTGVAYGYTF; DNA: TGTGCCAGTACAGGGGTGGCCTATGGCTACACCTTC
D: TRBD2; size: .; V: TRBV5-4; J: TRBJ2-7; length: 14; CDR3: CASSLERGGYEQYF; DNA: TGTGCCAGCAGCTTGGAGCGGGGGGGCTACGAGCAGTACTTC
D: .; size: .; V: TRBV6-1; J: TRBJ2-7; length: 11; CDR3: CASSYKYEQYF; DNA: TGTGCCAGCAGTTACAAATACGAGCAGTACTTC
D: .; size: few; V: TRBV7-9; J: TRBJ1-4; length: 16; CDR3: CASSLRGPSTNEKLFF; DNA: TGTGCCAGCAGCCTCCGGGGTCCTTCAACTAATGAAAAACTGTTTTTT
D: TRBD1; size: .; V: TRBV6-1; J: TRBJ1-5; length: 15; CDR3: CASSEATGGNQPQHF; DNA: TGTGCCAGCAGTGAAGCGACAGGGGGCAATCAGCCCCAGCATTTT
D: .; size: .; V: TRBV21-1; J: TRBJ1-4; length: 14; CDR3: CASSKDRGREKLFF; DNA: TGTGCCAGCAGCAAAGACAGGGGGCGTGAAAAACTGTTTTTT
D: TRBD2; size: few; V: TRBV6-4; J: TRBJ2-2; length: 15; CDR3: CASSKTSVATGELFF; DNA: TGTGCCAGCAGTAAGACTAGCGTGGCCACCGGGGAGCTGTTTTTT
D: .; size: .; V: TRBV11-2; J: TRBJ2-4; length: 15; CDR3: CASTTPRQGGGIQYF; DNA: TGTGCCAGCACCACCCCCAGGCAGGGTGGGGGCATTCAGTACTTC
D: .; size: .; V: TRBV7-6; J: TRBJ2-2; length: 17; CDR3: CASSLERGGRGYGELFF; DNA: TGTGCCAGCAGCTTAGAGAGGGGGGGCCGAGGTTACGGGGAGCTGTTTTTT
D: .; size: .; V: TRBV28; J: TRBJ2-7; length: 13; CDR3: CASSSGPSYEQYF; DNA: TGTGCCAGCAGTTCGGGACCCTCCTACGAGCAGTACTTC